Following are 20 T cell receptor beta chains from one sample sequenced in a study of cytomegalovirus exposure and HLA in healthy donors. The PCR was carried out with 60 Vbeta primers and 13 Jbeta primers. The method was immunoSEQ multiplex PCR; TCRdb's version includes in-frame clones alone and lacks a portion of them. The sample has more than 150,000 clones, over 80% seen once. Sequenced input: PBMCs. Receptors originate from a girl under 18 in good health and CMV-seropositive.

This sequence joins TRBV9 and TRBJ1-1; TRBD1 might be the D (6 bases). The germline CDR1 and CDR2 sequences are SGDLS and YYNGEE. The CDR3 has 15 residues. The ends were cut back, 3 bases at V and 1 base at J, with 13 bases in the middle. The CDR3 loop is CASSAPGHSNTEAFF. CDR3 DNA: TGTGCCAGCAGCGCGCCGGGACACTCGAACACTGAAGCTTTCTTT.

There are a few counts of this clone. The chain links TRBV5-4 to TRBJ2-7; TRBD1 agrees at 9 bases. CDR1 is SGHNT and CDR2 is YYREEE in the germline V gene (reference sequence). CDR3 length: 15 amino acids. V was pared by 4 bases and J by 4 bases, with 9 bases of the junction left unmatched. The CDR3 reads CASSAGFGQGYEQYF. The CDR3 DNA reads TGTGCCAGCAGCGCGGGCTTCGGACAGGGGTACGAGCAGTACTTC.

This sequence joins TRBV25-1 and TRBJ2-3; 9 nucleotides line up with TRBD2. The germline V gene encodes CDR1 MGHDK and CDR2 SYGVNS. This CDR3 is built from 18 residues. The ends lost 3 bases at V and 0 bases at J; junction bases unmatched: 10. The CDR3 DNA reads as TGTGCCAGCAGTGACTCCGCGGGAGGGGGGCTTAGCACAGATACGCAGTATTTT. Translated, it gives CASSDSAGGGLSTDTQYF.

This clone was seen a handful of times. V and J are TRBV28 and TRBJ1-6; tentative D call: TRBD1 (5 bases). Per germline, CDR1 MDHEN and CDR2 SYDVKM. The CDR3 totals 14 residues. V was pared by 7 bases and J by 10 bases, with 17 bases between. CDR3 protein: CASTRGGGGSPLHF. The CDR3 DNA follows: TGTGCCAGCACCCGGGGGGGTGGCGGATCACCCCTCCACTTT.

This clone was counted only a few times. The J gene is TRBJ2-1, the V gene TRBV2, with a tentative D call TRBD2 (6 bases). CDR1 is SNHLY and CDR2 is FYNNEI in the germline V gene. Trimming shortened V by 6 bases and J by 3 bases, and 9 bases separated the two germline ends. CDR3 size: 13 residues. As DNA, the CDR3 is TGTGCCAGCAGCCTGGACTACTACAATGAGCAGTTCTTC. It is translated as CASSLDYYNEQFF. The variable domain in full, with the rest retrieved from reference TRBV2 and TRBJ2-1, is EPEVTQTPSHQVTQMGQEVILRCVPISNHLYFYWYRQILGQKVEFLVSFYNNEISEKSEIFDDQFSVERPDGSNFTLKIRSTKLEDSAMYFCASSLDYYNEQFFGPGTRLTVL.

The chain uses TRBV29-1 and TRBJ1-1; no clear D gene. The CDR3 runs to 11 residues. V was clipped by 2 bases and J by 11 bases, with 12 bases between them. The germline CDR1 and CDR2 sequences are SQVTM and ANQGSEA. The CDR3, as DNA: TGCAGCGTTGAAAGACCAGGAAATGCTTTCTTT. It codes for CSVERPGNAFF.

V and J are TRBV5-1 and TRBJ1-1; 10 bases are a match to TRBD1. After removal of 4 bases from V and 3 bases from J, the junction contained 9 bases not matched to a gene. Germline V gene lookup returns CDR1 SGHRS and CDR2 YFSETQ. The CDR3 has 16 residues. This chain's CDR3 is CASSPDRGRRDTEAFF. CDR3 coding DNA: TGCGCCAGCAGCCCAGACAGGGGGCGCAGGGACACTGAAGCTTTCTTT.

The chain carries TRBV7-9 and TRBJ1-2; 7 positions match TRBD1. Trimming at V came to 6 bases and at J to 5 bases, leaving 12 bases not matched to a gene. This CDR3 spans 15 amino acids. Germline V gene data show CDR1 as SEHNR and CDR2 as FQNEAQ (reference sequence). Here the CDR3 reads CASSLTGVPRYGYTF. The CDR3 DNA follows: TGTGCCAGCAGTTTAACAGGGGTTCCTAGGTATGGCTACACCTTC.

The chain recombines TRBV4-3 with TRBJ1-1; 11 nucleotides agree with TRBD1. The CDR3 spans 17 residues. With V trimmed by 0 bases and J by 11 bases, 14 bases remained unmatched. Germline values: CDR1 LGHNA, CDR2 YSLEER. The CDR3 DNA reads TGCGCCAGCAGCCAAGATTCCAGTTCGGACAGGGGGCTCTGGGCTTTCTTT. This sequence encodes CASSQDSSSDRGLWAFF.

The CDR3 region has the DNA TGCGCCAGCAGCCCTGGGGGACATTATAACTATGGCTACACCTTC. Protein sequence: CASSPGGHYNYGYTF. The chain couples TRBV5-1 to TRBJ1-2; tentative D call: TRBD1 (6 bases). Looked up from germline, CDR1 is SGHRS and CDR2 is YFSETQ. This CDR3 contains 15 residues. V was pared by 4 bases and J by 1 base, with 14 bases between.

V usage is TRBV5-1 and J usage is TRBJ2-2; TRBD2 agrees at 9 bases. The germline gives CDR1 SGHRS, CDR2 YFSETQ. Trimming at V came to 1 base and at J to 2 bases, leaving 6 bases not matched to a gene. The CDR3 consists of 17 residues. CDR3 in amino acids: CASSLRTSGPNTGELFF. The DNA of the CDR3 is TGCGCCAGCAGCTTGAGAACTAGCGGGCCTAACACCGGGGAGCTGTTTTTT.

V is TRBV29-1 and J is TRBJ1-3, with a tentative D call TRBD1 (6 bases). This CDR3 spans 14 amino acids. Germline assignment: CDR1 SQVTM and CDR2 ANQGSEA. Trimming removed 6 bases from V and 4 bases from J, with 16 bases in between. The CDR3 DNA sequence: TGCAGCGTGGCAACAGGGAATATAGGAAACACCATATATTTT. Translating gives CSVATGNIGNTIYF.

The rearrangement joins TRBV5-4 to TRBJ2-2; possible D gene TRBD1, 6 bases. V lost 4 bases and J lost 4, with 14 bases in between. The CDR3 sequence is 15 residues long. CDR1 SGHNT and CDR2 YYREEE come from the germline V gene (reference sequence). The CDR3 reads CASSPPGARTGELFF. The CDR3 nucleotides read TGTGCCAGCAGCCCGCCAGGGGCTCGCACCGGGGAGCTGTTTTTT.

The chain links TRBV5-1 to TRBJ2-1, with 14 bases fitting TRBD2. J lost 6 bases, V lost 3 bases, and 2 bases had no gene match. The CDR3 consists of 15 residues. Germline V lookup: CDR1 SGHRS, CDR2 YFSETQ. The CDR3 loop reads CASSWGLAGVNEQFF. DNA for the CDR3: TGCGCCAGCAGCTGGGGACTAGCGGGAGTCAATGAGCAGTTCTTC.

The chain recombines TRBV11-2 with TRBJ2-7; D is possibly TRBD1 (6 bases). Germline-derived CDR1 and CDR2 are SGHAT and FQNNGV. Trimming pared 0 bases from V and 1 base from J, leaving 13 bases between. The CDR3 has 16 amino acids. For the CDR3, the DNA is TGTGCCAGCAGCTTAGACTCCTCGAGGGGGTCCTACGAGCAGTACTTC. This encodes CASSLDSSRGSYEQYF.

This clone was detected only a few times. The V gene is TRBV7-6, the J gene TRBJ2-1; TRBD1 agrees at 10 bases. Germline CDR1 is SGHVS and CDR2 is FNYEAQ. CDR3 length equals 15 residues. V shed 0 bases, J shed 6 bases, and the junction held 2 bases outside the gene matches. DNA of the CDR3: TGTGCCAGCAGCTTAGCCGGGACAGGGGCCAATGAGCAGTTCTTC. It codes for CASSLAGTGANEQFF.

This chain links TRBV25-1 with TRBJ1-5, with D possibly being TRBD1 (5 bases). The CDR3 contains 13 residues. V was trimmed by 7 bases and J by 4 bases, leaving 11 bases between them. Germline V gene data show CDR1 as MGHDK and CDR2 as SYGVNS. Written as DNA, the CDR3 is TGTGCCAGCATGGGGGGATGGAATCAGCCCCAGCATTTT. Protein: CASMGGWNQPQHF.

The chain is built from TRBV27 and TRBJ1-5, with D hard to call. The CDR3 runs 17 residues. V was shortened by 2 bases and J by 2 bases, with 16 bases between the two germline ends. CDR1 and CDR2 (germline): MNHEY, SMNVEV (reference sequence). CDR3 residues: CASSLKASSGGNQPQHF. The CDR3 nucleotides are TGTGCCAGCAGTTTAAAGGCCTCTTCCGGAGGCAATCAGCCCCAGCATTTT.

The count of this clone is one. The CDR3 bases are TGTGCCAGCTCACATCGCAGGGATAGCAATCAGCCCCAGCATTTT. It encodes CASSHRRDSNQPQHF. The chain employs TRBV18 and TRBJ1-5; possibly TRBD1 for D (5 bases). Germline CDR1 is KGHSH and CDR2 is LQKENI. The CDR3 is 15 amino acids. V was shortened by 4 bases and J by 0 bases, with 10 bases between the two germline ends.

The CDR3 DNA reads TGTGCCAGCAGAGGGGACAGGCCGTCGTCGGAAGCTTTCTTT. Amino acids: CASRGDRPSSEAFF. This rearrangement joins TRBV27 to TRBJ1-1; 8 bases are a match to TRBD1. Germline V gene lookup returns CDR1 MNHEY and CDR2 SMNVEV (reference sequence). The CDR3 covers 14 residues. V lost 6 bases and J lost 8; bases outside the gene matches: 11.